The subject of this entry is one TCR beta chain. This sample was included in a study of cytomegalovirus exposure and HLA in healthy donors. Repertoires were generated with immunoSEQ multiplex PCR, while TCRdb's copy carries only in-frame clones and drops some. The sample consists of about 60,000 clones, approximately 96% of them appearing once. The sequence came from a man aged 18 to 29 in good health and CMV-seronegative. The sequenced sample consisted of PBMCs.

Written as DNA, the CDR3 is TGTGCCAGCAGCAAGGGACAGGCCTTCAATCAGCCCCAGCATTTT. It translates to CASSKGQAFNQPQHF. This sequence joins TRBV7-8 and TRBJ1-5, with 8 bases lining up with TRBD1. The germline CDR1 and CDR2 sequences are SGHVS and FQNEAQ. Trimming cost V 5 bases and J 3 bases; bases outside gene matches: 6. This CDR3 spans 15 amino acids.